The sequence of this TCR beta chain was determined in a study of blood T cells in healthy people across ages. Study-wide points: Naive T cell percentage showed a strong correlation with the diversity of TCR beta.

Trimming stripped 8 bases from V and 8 bases from J, with 7 bases between. The CDR3 sequence is 11 residues long. CDR1 is MNHEY and CDR2 is SMNVEV in the germline V gene (reference sequence). The use of a sample-barcoded 5' primer and a J-beta primer mix characterized a second PCR of 7 to 11 cycles. TCRdb passed the 5' RACE reads through MiXCR, listing each CDR3 protein once. The sample has 650,000 or so distinct CDR3 sequences, about 50% seen once. Worth noting for this clonotype: Antigen unknown.

The chain has TRBV27 and TRBJ1-6, with D possibly matching TRBD1 (6 bases). The material sequenced was blood. The clonotype was recovered from a woman older than 75 in good health. The chain's CDR3 is CASGGYSPLHF. The DNA for the CDR3 is TGTGCCAGCGGGGGCTATTCACCCCTCCACTTT.